This TCR beta chain was profiled in a study of OX40 agonist ivuxolimab in advanced cancers. Whole-study context: Patient treatment consisted of intravenous ivuxolimab administration every 2 weeks at 0.01 to 10 mg/kg. Every patient in dose escalation had hepatocellular carcinoma, melanoma, renal cell or head and neck cancer.

In this sample, this clone turned up once. Its antigen remains unidentified. Study-wide points: Some nonresponders likewise displayed low normalized T-cell clonal expansion. Average numbers of expanded clones were greater in CD8+ T cells than in CD4+.

V was cut by 2 bases and J by 2 bases, with 12 bases left in between. The CDR3 has 16 amino acids. Germline CDR1 is SGHVS and CDR2 is FNYEAQ. The data were produced by immunoSEQ multiplex PCR, yet TCRdb's version contains in-frame clones alone and is incomplete. The sample comprises about 31,000 clones, roughly 80% of which are singletons, and roughly 20% rests with the top ten. Sequencing was performed on CD4+ or CD8+ T cells sorted from blood, taken in a trial of the OX40 agonist ivuxolimab. This TCR was recovered from an adult with an advanced solid tumor such as melanoma, head and neck, liver or kidney cancer. The rearrangement joins TRBV7-6 to TRBJ2-2, with a tentative D call TRBD1 (6 bases). The CDR3 loop is CASSLTRRGNTGELFF. The DNA for the CDR3 is TGTGCCAGCAGCTTAACGCGCAGGGGAAACACCGGGGAGCTGTTTTTT.